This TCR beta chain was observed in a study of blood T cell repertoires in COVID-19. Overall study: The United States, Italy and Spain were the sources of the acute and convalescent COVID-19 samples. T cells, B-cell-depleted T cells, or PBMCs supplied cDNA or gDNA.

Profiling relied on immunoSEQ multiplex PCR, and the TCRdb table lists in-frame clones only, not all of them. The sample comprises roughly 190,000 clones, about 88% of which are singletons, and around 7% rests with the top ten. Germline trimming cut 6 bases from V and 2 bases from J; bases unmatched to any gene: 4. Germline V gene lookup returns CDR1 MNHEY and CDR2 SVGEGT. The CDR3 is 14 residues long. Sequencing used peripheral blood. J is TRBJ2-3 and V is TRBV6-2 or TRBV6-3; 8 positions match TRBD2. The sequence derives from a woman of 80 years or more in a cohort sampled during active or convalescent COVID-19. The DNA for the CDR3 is TGTGCCAGCAGCCGTAGCGGGGACACAGATACGCAGTATTTT. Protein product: CASSRSGDTDTQYF.